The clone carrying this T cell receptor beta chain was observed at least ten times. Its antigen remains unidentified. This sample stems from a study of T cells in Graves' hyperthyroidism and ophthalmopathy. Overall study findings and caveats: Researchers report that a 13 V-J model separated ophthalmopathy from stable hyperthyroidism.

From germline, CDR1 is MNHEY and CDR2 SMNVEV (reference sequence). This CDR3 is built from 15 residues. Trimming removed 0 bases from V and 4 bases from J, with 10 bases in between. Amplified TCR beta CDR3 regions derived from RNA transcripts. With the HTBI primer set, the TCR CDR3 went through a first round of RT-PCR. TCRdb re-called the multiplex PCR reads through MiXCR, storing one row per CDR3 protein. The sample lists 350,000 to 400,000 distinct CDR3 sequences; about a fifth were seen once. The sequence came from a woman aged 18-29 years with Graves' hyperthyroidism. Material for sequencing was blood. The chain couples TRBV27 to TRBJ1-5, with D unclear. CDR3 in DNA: TGTGCCAGCAGTTTATCGGCCGGCCTGAATCAGCCCCAGCATTTT. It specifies CASSLSAGLNQPQHF.